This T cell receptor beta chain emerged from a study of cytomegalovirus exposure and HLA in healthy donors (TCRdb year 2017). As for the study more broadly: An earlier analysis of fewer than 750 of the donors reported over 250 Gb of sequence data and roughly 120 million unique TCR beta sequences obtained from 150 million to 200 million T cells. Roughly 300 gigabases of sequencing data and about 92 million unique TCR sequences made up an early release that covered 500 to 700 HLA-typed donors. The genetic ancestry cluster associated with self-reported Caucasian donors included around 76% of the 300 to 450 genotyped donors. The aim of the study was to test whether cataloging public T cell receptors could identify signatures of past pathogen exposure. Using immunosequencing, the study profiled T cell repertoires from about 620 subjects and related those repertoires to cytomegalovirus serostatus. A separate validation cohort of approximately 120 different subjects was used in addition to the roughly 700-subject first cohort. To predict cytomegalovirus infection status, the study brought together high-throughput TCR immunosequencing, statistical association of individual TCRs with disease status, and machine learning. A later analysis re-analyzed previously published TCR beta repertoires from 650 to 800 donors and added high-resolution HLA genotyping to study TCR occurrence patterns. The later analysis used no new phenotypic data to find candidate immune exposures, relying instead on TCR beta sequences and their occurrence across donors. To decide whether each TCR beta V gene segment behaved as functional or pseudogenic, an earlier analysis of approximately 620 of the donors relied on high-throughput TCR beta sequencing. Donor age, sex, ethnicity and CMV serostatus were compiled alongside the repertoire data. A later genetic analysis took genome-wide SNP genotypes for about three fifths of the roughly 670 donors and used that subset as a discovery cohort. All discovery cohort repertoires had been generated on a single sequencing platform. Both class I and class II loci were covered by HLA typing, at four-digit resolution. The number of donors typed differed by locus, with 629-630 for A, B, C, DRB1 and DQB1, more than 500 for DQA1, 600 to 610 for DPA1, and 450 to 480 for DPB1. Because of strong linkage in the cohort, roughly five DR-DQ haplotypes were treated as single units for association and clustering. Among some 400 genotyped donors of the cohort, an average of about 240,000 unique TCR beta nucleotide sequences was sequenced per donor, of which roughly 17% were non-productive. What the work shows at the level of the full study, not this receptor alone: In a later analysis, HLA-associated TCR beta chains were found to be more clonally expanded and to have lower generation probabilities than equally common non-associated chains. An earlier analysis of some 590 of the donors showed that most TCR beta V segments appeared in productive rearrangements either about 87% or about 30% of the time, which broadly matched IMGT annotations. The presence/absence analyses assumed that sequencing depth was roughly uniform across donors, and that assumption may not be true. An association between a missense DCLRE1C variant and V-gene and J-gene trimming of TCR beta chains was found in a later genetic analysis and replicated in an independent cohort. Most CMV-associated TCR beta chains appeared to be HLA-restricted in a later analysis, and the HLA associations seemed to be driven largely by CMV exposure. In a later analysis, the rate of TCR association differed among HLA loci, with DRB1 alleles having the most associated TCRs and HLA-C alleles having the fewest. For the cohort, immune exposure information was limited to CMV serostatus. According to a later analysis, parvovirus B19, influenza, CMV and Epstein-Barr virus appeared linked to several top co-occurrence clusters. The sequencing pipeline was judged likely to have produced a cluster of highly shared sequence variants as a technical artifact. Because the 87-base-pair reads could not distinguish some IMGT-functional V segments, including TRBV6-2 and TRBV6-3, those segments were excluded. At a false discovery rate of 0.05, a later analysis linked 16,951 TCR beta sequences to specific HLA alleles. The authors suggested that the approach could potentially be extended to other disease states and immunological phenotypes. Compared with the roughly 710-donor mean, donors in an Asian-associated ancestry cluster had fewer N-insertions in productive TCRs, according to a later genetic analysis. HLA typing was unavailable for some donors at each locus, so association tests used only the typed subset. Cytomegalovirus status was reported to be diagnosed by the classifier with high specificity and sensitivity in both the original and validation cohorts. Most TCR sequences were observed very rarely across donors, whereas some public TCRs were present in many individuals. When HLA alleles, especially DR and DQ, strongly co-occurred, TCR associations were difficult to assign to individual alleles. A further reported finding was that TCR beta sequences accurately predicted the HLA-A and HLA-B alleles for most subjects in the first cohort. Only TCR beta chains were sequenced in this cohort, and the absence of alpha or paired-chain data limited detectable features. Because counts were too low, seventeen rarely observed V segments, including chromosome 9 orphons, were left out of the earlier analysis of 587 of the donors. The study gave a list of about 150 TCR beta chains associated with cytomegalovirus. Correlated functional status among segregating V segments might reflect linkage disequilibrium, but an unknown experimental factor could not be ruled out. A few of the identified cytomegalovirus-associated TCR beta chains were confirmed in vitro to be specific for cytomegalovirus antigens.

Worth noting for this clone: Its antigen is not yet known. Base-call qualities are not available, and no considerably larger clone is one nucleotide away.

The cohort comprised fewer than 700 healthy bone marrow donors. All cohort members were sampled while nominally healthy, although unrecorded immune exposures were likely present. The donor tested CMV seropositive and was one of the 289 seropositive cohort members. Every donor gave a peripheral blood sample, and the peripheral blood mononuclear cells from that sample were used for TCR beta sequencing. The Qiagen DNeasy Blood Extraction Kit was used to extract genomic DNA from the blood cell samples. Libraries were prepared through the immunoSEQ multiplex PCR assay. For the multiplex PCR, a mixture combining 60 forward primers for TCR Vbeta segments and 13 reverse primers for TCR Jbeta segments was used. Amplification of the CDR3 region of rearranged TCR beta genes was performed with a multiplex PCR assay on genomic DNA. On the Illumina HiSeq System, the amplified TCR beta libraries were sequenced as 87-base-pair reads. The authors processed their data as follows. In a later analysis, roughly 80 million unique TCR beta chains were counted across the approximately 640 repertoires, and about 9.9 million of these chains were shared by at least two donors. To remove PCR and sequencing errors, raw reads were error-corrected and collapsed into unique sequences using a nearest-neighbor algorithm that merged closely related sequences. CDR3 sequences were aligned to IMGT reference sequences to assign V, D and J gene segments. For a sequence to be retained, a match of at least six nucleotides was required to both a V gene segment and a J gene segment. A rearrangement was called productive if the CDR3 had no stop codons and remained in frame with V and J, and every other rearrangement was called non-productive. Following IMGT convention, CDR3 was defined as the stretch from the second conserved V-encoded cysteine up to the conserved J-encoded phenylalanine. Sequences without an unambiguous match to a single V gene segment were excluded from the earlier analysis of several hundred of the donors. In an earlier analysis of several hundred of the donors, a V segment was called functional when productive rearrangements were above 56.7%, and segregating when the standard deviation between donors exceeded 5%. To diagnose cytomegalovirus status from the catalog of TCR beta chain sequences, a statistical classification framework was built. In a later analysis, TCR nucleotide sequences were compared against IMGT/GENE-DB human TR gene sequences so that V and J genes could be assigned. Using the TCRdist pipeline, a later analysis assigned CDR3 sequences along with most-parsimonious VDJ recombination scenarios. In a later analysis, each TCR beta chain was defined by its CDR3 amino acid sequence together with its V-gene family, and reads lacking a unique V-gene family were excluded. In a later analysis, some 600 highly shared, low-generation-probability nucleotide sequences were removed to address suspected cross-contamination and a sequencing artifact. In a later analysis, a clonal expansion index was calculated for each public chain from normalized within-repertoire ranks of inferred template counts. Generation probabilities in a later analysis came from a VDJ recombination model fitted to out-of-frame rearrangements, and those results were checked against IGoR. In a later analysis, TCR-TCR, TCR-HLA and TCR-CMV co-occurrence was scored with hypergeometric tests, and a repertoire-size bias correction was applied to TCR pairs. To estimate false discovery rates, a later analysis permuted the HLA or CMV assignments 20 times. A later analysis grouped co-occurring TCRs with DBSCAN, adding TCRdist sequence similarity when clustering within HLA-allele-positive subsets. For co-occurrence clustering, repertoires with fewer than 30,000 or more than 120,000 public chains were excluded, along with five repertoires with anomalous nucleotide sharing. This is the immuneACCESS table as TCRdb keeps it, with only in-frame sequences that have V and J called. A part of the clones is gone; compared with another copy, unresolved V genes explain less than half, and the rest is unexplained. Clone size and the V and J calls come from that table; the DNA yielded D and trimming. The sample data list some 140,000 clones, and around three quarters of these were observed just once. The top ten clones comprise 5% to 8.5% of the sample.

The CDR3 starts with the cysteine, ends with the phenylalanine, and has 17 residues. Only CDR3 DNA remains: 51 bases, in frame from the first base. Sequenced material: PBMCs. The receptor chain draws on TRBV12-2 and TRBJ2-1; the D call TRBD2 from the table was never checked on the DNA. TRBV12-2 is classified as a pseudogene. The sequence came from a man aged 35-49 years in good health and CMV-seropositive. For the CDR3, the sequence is CASRLAASGRRGNEQFF. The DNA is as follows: TGTGCAAGTCGCTTAGCGGCTAGCGGGAGGAGGGGGAATGAGCAGTTCTTC.